This TCR beta chain came from a study of T cell changes during pregnancy in multiple sclerosis. Between the trimmed V and J ends, which lost 1 base and 7 bases, there was a span of 19 bases. This CDR3 spans 16 amino acids. Germline V gene sequence: CDR1 SGHTA, CDR2 FQGNSA. The repertoire was sequenced with immunoSEQ multiplex PCR; TCRdb's copy has only in-frame clones and lacks some. The sample gives roughly 53,000 clones, 85% to 95% of which show up once; approximately 0.68% is in the top ten. The table lists this clone with a count of one. This clonotype was obtained from a female donor with multiple sclerosis, enrolled in a pregnancy study. The V call is TRBV7-2, the J call TRBJ1-2; D ambiguous. Sequences were derived from CD4+ T cells from peripheral blood mononuclear cells, sampled in the third trimester of pregnancy. CDR3 region: CASSLEAGVGLRGYTF. The CDR3 nucleotides read TGTGCCAGCAGCTTAGAGGCCGGGGTCGGTTTGCGTGGCTACACCTTC.